The 4 T cell receptor beta chains below were found in one sample sequenced in a study of graft-versus-host responses after intestinal transplantation. Data came from immunoSEQ multiplex PCR; TCRdb stores just in-frame clones and leaves some out. The sample lists about 86,000 clones, roughly 90% occurring once. These receptors lack a known antigen. Sequenced material: unstimulated CD8+ T cells sorted from spleen or lymph node cells, taken before intestinal transplant. These TCRs come from a human donor who received an intestinal transplant.

Details on this clone: A read error may produce the germline difference seen at one junction end. The chain carries TRBV27 and TRBJ2-1; possibly TRBD2 for D (6 bases). Germline lookup yields CDR1 MNHEY and CDR2 SMNVEV (reference sequence). The CDR3 is 16 residues long. CDR3 nucleotides: TGTGCCAGCACCCCTTTCTCGGGTTCGGGAGACAATGGGCAGTTCTTC. This encodes CASTPFSGSGDNGQFF.

V and J are TRBV11-2 and TRBJ1-1, with 8 bases lining up with TRBD1. CDR3 size: 15 residues. Germline trimming cut 1 base from V and 5 bases from J; bases unmatched to any gene: 6. The germline CDR1 and CDR2 sequences are SGHAT and FQNNGV. Here the CDR3 reads CASSLGRGRGTEAFF. The DNA of the CDR3 is TGTGCCAGCAGCTTAGGCAGGGGGCGAGGTACTGAAGCTTTCTTT.

J is TRBJ2-7 and V is TRBV6-1, with D perhaps TRBD2 (6 bases). The length of the CDR3 is 15 residues. Germline V gene lookup returns CDR1 MNHNS and CDR2 SASEGT. V was cut by 5 bases and J by 1 base, with 15 bases left in between. Here the CDR3 reads CASSPFLGGSYEQYF. Here the CDR3 DNA reads TGTGCCAGCAGTCCCTTCCTGGGGGGTTCCTACGAGCAGTACTTC.

This clone was recorded only once. The V call is TRBV30, the J call TRBJ2-7, with a tentative D call TRBD2 (6 bases). Trimming stripped 0 bases from V and 5 bases from J, with 20 bases between. The CDR3 consists of 16 residues. The germline V gene has CDR1 GTSNPN and CDR2 SVGIG (reference sequence). DNA of the CDR3: TGTGCCTGGAGTGTACTTTGGTCGAGGGAGGTCCACGAGCAGTACTTC. It yields the protein CAWSVLWSREVHEQYF.